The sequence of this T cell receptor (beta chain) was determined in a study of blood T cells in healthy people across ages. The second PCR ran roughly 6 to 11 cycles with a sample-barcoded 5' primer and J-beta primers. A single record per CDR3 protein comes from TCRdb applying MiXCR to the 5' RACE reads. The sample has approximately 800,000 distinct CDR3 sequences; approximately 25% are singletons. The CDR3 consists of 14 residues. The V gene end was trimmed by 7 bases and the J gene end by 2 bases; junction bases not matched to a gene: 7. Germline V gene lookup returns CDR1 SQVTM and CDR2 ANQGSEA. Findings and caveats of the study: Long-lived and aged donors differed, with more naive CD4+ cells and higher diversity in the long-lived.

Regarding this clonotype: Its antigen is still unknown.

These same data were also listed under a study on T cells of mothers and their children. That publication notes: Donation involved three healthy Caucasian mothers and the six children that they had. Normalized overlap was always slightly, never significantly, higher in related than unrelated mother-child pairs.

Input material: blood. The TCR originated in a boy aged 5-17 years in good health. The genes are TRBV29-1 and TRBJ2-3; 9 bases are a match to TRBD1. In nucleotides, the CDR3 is TGCAGCGGTGGGGGACAGGGTTTCACAGATACGCAGTATTTT. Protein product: CSGGGQGFTDTQYF.